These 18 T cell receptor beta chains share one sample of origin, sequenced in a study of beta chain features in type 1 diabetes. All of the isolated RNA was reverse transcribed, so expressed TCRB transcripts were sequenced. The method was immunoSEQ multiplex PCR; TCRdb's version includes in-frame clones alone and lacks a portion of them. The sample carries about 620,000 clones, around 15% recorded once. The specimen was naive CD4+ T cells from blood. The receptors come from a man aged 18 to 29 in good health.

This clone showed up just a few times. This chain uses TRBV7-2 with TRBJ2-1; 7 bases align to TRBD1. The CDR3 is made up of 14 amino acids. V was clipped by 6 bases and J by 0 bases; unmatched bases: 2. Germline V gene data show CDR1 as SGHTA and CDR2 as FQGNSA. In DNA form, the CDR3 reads TGTGCCAGCAGGCCAGGGGGCTCCTACAATGAGCAGTTCTTC. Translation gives CASRPGGSYNEQFF. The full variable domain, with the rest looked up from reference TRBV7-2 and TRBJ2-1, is GAGVSQSPSNKVTEKGKDVELRCDPISGHTALYWYRQSLGQGLEFLIYFQGNSAPDKSGLPSDRFSAERTGGSVSTLTIQRTQQEDSAVYLCASRPGGSYNEQFFGPGTRLTVL.

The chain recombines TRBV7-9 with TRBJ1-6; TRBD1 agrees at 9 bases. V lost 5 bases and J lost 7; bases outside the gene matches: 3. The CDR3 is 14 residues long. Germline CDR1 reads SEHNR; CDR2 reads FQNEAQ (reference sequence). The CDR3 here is CASSRDRENSPLHF. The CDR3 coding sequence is TGTGCCAGCAGCCGGGACAGGGAAAATTCACCCCTCCACTTT.

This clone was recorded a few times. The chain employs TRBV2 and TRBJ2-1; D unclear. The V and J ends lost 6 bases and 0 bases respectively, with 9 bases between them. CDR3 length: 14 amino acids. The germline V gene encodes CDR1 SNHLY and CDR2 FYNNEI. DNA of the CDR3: TGTGCCAGCAGCCTTAAACGCTCCTACAATGAGCAGTTCTTC. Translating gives CASSLKRSYNEQFF.

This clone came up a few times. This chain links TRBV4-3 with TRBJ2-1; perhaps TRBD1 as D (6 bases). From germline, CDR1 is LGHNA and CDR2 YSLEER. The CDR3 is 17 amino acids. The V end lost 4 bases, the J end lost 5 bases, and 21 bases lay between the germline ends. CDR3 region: CASSLQDSRYSHNEQFF. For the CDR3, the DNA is TGCGCCAGCAGCCTCCAGGACAGCAGATACTCACACAATGAGCAGTTCTTC.

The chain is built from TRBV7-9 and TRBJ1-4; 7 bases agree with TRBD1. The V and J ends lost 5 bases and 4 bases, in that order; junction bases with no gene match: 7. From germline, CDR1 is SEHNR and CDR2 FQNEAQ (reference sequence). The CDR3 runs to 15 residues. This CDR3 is CASSAPGTVNEKLFF. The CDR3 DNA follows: TGTGCCAGCAGCGCCCCCGGGACAGTTAATGAAAAACTGTTTTTT.

The CDR3 bases are TGCGCCAGCAGCCAAGATCGTCGACGGCAAAACCACGAGCAGTACTTC. Amino acids: CASSQDRRRQNHEQYF. The V and J genes are TRBV4-3 and TRBJ2-7; D uncertain. Deletions cut 0 bases from V and 5 bases from J, with 17 bases between. This CDR3 comprises 16 residues. CDR1 LGHNA and CDR2 YSLEER come from the germline V gene.

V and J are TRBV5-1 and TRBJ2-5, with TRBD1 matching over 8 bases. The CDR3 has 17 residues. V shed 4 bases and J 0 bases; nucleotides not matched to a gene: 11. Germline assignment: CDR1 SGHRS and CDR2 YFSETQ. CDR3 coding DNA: TGCGCCAGCAGCCACCTCGACAGGGGAAAATACCAAGAGACCCAGTACTTC. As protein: CASSHLDRGKYQETQYF.

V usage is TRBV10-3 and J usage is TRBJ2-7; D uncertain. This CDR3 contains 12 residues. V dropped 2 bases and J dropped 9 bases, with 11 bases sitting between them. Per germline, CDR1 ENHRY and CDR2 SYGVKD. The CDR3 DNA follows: TGTGCCATCAGTGAGGACACTCTCGGGCAGTACTTC. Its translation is CAISEDTLGQYF.

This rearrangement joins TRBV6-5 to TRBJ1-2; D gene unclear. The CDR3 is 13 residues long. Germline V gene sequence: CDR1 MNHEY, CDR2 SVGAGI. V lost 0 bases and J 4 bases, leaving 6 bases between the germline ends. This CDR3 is CASSYSPGYGYTF. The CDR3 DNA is TGTGCCAGCAGTTACTCGCCGGGCTATGGCTACACCTTC.

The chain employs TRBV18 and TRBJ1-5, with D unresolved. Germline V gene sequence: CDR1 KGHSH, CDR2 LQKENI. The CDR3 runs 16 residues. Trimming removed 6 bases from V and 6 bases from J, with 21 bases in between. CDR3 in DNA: TGTGCCAGCTCCAATCGGGTGTTATCCTCCGGTCAGCCCCAGCATTTT. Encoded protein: CASSNRVLSSGQPQHF. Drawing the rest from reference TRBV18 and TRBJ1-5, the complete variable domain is NAGVMQNPRHLVRRRGQEARLRCSPMKGHSHVYWYRQLPEEGLKFMVYLQKENIIDESGMPKERFSAEFPKEGPSILRIQQVVRGDSAAYFCASSNRVLSSGQPQHFGDGTRLSIL.

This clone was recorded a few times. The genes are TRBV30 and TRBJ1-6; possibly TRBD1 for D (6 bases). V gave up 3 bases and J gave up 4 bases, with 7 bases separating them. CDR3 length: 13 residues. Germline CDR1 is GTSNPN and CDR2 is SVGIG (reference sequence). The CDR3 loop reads CAWSTGYNSPLHF. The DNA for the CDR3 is TGTGCCTGGAGCACAGGGTATAATTCACCCCTCCACTTT.

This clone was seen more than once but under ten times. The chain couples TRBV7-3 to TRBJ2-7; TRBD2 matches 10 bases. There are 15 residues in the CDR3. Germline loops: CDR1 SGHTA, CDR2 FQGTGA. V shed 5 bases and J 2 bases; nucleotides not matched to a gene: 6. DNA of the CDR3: TGTGCCAGCAGCCCCCAAGCGGGAGGGCCCTACGAGCAGTACTTC. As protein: CASSPQAGGPYEQYF.

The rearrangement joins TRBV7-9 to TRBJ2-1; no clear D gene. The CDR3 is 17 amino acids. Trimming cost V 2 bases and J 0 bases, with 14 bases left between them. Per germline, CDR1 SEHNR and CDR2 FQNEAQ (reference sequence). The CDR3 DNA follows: TGTGCCAGCAGCTTATGGGTGGCTAGAGACTCCTACAATGAGCAGTTCTTC. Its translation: CASSLWVARDSYNEQFF.

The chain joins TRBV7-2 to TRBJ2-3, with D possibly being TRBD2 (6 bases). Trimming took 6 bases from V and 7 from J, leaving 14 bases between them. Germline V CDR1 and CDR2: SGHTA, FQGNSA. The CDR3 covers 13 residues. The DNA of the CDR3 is TGTGCCAGCAGGGTAGCGGCCGGGAATACGCAGTATTTT. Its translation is CASRVAAGNTQYF.

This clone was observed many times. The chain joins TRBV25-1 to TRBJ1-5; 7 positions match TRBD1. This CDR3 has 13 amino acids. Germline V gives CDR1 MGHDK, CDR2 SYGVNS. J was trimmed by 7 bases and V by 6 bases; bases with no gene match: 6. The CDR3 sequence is CASRGGGGQPQHF. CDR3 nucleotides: TGTGCCAGCAGAGGAGGAGGGGGCCAGCCCCAGCATTTT.

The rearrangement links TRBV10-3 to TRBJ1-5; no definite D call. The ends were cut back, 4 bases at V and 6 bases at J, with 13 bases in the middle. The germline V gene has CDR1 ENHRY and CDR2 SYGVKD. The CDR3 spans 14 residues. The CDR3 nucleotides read TGTGCCATCAGTGTATCAGGTGGAGGTCAGCCCCAGCATTTT. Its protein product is CAISVSGGGQPQHF.

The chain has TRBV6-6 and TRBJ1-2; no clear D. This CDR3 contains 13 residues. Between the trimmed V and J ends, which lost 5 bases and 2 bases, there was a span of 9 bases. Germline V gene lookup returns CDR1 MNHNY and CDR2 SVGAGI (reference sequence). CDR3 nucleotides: TGTGCCAGCAGTGCCCGGGAGAACTATGGCTACACCTTC. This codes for CASSARENYGYTF.

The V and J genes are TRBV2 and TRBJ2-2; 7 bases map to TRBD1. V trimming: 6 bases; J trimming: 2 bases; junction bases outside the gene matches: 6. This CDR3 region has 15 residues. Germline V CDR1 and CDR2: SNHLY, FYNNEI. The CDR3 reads CASRTGTVNTGELFF. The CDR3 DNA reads TGTGCCAGCAGAACCGGGACAGTCAACACCGGGGAGCTGTTTTTT. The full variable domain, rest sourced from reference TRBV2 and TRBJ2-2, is EPEVTQTPSHQVTQMGQEVILRCVPISNHLYFYWYRQILGQKVEFLVSFYNNEISEKSEIFDDQFSVERPDGSNFTLKIRSTKLEDSAMYFCASRTGTVNTGELFFGEGSRLTVL.